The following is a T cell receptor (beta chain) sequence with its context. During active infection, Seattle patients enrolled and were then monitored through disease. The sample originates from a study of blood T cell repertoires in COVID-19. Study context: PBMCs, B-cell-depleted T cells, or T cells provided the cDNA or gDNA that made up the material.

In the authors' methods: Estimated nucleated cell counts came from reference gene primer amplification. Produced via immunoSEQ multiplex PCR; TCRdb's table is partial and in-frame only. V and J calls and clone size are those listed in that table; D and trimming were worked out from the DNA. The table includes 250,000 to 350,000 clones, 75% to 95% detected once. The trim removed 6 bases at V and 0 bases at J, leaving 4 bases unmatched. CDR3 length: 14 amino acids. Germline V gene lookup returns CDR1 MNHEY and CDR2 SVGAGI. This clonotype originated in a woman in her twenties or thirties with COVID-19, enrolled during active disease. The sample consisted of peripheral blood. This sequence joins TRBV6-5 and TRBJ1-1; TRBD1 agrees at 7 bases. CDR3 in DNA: TGTGCCAGCAGCCGGGGACAGCTGAACACTGAAGCTTTCTTT. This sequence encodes CASSRGQLNTEAFF.